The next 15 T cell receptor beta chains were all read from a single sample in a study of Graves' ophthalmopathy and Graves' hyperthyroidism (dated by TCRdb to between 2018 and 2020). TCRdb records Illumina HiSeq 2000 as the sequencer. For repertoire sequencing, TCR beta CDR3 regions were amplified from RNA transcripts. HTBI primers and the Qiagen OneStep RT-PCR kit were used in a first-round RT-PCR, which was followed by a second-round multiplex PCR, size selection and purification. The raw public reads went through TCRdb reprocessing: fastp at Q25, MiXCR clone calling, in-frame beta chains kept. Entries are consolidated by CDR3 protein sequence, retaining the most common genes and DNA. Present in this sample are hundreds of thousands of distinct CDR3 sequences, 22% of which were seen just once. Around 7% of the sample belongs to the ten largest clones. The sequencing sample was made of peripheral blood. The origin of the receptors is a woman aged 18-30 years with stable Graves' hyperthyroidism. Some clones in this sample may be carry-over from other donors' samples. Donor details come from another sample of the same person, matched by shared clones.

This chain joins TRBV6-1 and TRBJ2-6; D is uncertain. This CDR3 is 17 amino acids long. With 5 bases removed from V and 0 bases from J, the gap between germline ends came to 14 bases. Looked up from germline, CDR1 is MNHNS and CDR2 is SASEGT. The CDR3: CASSLGRISSGANVLTF. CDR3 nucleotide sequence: TGTGCCAGCAGTCTCGGACGAATTAGCTCTGGGGCCAACGTCCTGACTTTC.

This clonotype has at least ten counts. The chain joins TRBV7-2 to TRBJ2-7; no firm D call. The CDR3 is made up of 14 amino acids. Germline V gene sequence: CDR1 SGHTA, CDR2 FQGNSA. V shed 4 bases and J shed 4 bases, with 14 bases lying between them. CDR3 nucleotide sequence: TGTGCCAGCAGCTCCCCCCAGGTACTATACGAGCAGTACTTC. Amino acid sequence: CASSSPQVLYEQYF.

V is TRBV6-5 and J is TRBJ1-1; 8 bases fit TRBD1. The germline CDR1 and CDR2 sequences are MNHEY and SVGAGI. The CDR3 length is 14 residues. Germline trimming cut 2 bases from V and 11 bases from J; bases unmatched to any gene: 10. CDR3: CASSYRAGGFGAFF. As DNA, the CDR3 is TGTGCCAGCAGTTACAGGGCAGGGGGCTTTGGTGCTTTCTTT.

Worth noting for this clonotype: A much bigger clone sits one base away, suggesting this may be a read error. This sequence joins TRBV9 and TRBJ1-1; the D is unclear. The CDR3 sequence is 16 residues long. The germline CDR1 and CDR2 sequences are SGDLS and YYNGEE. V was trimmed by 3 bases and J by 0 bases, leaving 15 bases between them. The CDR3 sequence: CASSAFRLGVNTEAFF. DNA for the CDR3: TGTGCCAGCAGCGCGTTTAGACTGGGAGTGAACACTGAAGCTTTCTTT.

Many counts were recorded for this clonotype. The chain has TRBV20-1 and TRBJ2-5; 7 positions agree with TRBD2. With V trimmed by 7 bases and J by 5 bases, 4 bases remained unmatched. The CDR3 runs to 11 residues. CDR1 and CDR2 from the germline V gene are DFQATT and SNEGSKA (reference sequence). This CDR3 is CSGGGEETQYF. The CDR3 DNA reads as TGCAGTGGGGGAGGGGAGGAGACCCAGTACTTC.

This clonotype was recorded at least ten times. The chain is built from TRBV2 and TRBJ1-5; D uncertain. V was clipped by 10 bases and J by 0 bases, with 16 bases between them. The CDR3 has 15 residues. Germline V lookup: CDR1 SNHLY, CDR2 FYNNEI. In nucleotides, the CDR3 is TGTGCCACTTCCCCGGACCGCTATAGCAATCAGCCCCAGCATTTT. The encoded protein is CATSPDRYSNQPQHF.

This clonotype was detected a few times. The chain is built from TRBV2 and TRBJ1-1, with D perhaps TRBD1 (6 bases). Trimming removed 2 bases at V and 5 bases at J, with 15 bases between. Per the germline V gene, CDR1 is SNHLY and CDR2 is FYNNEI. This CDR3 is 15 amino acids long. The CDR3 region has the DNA TGTGCCAGCAGTGAAACCCTCACAGGGAGTACTGAAGCTTTCTTT. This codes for CASSETLTGSTEAFF.

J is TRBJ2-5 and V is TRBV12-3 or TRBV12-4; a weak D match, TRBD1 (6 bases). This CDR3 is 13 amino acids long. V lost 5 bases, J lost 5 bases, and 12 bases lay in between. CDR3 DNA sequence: TGTGCCAGCAGTATCGACCAGGGGGAGACCCAGTACTTC. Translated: CASSIDQGETQYF.

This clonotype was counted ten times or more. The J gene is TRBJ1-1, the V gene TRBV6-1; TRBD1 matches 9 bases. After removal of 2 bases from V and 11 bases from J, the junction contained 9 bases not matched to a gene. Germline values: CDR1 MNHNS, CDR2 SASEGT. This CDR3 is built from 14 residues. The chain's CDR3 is CASSENRGPVEAFF. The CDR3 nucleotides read TGTGCCAGCAGTGAAAACAGGGGGCCGGTCGAGGCTTTCTTT.

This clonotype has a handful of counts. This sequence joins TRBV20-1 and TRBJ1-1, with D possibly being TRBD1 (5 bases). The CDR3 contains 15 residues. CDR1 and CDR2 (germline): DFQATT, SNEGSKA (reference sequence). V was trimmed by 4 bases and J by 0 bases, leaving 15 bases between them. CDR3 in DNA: TGCAGTGCTATGAGGGGCGGCAGAGTGAACACTGAAGCTTTCTTT. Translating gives CSAMRGGRVNTEAFF.

The CDR3 spells CAWGRGGGGAEAFF. The CDR3 nucleotides read TGTGCCTGGGGACGAGGGGGGGGAGGCGCTGAAGCTTTCTTT. The genes are TRBV30 and TRBJ1-1, with D possibly TRBD1 on 6 matching bases. Germline CDR1 and CDR2: GTSNPN and SVGIG (reference sequence). Trimming stripped 5 bases from V and 6 bases from J, with 19 bases between. This CDR3 contains 14 residues.

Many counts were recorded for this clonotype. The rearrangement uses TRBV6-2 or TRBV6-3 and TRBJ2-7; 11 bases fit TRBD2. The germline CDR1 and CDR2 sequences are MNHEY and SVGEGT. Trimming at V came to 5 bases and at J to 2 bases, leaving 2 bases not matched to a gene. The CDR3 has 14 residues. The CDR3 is CASSIAGGPYEQYF. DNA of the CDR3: TGTGCCAGCAGTATAGCGGGGGGGCCCTACGAGCAGTACTTC.

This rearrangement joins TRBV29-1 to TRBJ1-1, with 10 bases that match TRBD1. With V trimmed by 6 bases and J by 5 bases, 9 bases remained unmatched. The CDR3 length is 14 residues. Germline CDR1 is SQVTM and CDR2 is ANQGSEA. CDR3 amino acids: CSVRRGTGVTEAFF. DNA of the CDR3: TGCAGCGTGCGACGGGGGACAGGGGTAACTGAAGCTTTCTTT.

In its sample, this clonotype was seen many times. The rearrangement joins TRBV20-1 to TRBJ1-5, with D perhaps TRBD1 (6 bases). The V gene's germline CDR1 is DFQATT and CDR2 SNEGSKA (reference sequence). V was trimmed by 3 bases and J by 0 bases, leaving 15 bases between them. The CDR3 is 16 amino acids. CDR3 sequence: CSARDPGTHSNQPQHF. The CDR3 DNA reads TGCAGTGCTAGGGACCCCGGGACACATAGCAATCAGCCCCAGCATTTT.

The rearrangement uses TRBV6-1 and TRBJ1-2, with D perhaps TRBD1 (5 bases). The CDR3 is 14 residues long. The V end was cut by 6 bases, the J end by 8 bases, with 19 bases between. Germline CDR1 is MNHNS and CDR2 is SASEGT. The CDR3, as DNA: TGTGCCAGCAGGACAACAGGTCGTGGGTTCGGCTACACCTTC. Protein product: CASRTTGRGFGYTF.